One TCR beta chain is described in this entry. Its specificity is not known. This entry is derived from a study of CD8 T cells in ankylosing spondylitis. Study outcomes and limitations: Enrichment of disease-linked clones was reportedly significant in matched ankylosing spondylitis synovial fluid. For ankylosing spondylitis blood, a TCR beta motif of fewer than 10 highly homologous variants appeared characteristic.

Each TCR beta library was made by quantitative 5'-RACE that incorporated molecular barcodes. TCRdb independently ran MiXCR on the 5' RACE reads; one entry per CDR3 protein. The sample has hundreds of thousands of distinct CDR3 sequences, 10% to 15% seen once; the top ten hold less than 0.65%. CDR3 length: 13 amino acids. Trimming removed 6 bases from V and 2 bases from J; junction bases left unmatched: 6. CDR1 DFQATT and CDR2 SNEGSKA come from the germline V gene (reference sequence). The receptor comes from a male donor with ankylosing spondylitis. The chain employs TRBV20-1 and TRBJ2-7; TRBD1 matches 8 bases. The sample consisted of blood, either unsorted or a sorted T cell fraction (not recorded which). The CDR3 reads CSAKGQAPYEQYF. Here the CDR3 DNA reads TGCAGTGCAAAGGGACAGGCCCCCTACGAGCAGTACTTC.